The clone carrying this TCR beta chain was detected a few times. Its target is not known. This CDR3 is also generated by other DNA sequences in the sample. Per germline, CDR1 SGHTA and CDR2 FQGNSA. V shed 5 bases, J shed 2 bases, and the junction held 7 bases outside the gene matches. The CDR3 sequence is 16 residues long. This record belongs to a study of beta chain features in type 1 diabetes. Broader study findings: When VDJ junctions were examined, type 1 diabetes patients showed fewer insertions and more deletions.

Sequenced material consisted of expressed TCRB transcripts (all of the isolated RNA was reverse transcribed). Approximately 4 million reads on average were seen across naive, central memory and regulatory T cell samples. The repertoire was sequenced with immunoSEQ multiplex PCR; TCRdb's copy has only in-frame clones and lacks some. This sample has under 300,000 clones, with around a quarter found just once. Via CD45RO/CCR7/CD25/CD127/CD95/CD27, cells of the CD4+ naive, central memory, regulatory and stem cell-like memory subsets were sorted. V is TRBV7-2 and J is TRBJ1-5; 9 nucleotides line up with TRBD1. The sample taken for sequencing was central memory CD4+ T cells from blood. This clonotype was sampled from a man aged 30 to 45 in good health. The CDR3 spells CASSQGQGRGNQPQHF. The CDR3 coding sequence is TGTGCCAGCAGCCAAGGACAGGGGAGGGGCAATCAGCCCCAGCATTTT.